The sequence of this TCR beta chain was determined in a study of shared T cell receptors in the human thymus (dated by TCRdb to about 2021). In the study overall: The study examined how self-reactive, shared T-cell receptor alpha chains are generated in the human thymus.

CDR1 and CDR2, per the germline V gene, are MNHNS and SASEGT. Trimming removed 5 bases from V and 6 bases from J; the gene matches leave 9 bases unexplained. The CDR3 runs 16 amino acids, cysteine and phenylalanine included. The CDR3 DNA has 48 bases and is translated from base 1. As regards this clone: No cognate antigen has been identified for it. No per-base quality is available; no much larger clone lies one base away.

The library was prepared using the immunoSEQ multiplex PCR assay. The table was pulled from immuneACCESS by TCRdb, which kept in-frame rearrangements only. Such tables lose some clones; where checked, under half of the loss comes from unresolved V genes, and the rest has no known cause. The sample has hundreds of thousands of clones on record, around 89% of them singletons. The top ten clonotypes cover about 0.01% of the sample. The sample also formed part of further work on human thymus T cells. The second study's authors report: The donors were immunologically healthy infants in Finland who had open corrective cardiac surgery for congenital heart defects. The thymus tissue came from surgical resects taken out during corrective cardiac surgery. Both the thymic and the peripheral blood repertoires appeared to show biased V and J gene segment usage. According to the related research, thymic TCR repertoires were highly overlapping among unrelated individuals. The study used eight infant thymus samples plus four related peripheral blood samples to characterize TCR alpha and beta repertoires. The cohort included about 6 male and a couple of female infants, with donor ages spanning 7 to 244 days. Thymocytes were freed from the tissue by mechanical means and kept at -70 degrees C as pellets of roughly 9-33 million cells. A QIAsymphony instrument was used to extract genomic DNA from the frozen cell pellets. The immunoSEQ multiplex PCR assay was used to amplify the TCRB and TCRAD loci from a standardized amount of quality-controlled genomic DNA. The amplicons spanned the V(D)J region and were long enough to cover the CDR3 and allow V and J genes to be identified. Amplicon sequencing was performed on an Illumina platform through the commercial immunoSEQ service. Primer bias and sequencing errors were corrected as previously described, and TCRAD and TCRB were defined on the basis of the IMGT database. Repertoires were analysed with immunoSEQ Analyzer 3.0 and VDJTools, covering basic statistics, V/J segment usage, diversity estimates, rarefaction and pairwise overlap. Chao1, ChaoE, Efron-Thisted, Shannon and inverse Simpson indices were used to estimate diversity, which was also estimated on datasets down-sampled to the smallest sample. For repertoire overlap, CDR3 nucleotide sequence, V gene and J gene had to match strictly, and clustering was done by Jaccard-based multidimensional scaling. On average, thymus samples gave 750,000 to 950,000 unique TCRB clonotypes, whereas blood samples gave around 84,000.

The sequence joins TRBV6-1 to TRBJ1-5; 11 central nucleotides agree with TRBD1. Sample: thymocytes. The receptor was isolated from a boy under two years old with a congenital heart defect. Donor details come from another sample of the same person, matched by shared clones. The CDR3 is CASSKGTGGKIQPQHF. The DNA reads TGTGCCAGCAGTAAAGGGACAGGGGGGAAGATTCAGCCCCAGCATTTT.